Listed here is a single TCR beta chain. One junction end disagrees with the germline gene, perhaps due to a read error. Under the authors' procedure: Quantification of nucleated cells was approximated via reference gene primer amplification. Profiling relied on immunoSEQ multiplex PCR, and the TCRdb table lists in-frame clones only, not all of them. V and J calls and clone size are copied from that table; D and trimming were computed from the DNA. This sample carries about 200,000 clones, around nine tenths of them seen once, and the ten largest clones take roughly 6.2%. The CDR3 length is 14 residues. CDR1 and CDR2 (germline): MNHEY, SVGAGI. The sample originates from a study of blood T cell repertoires in COVID-19. Study at large: Samples taken during acute and convalescent COVID-19 were collected in the United States, Italy and Spain. Nucleic acid was either cDNA or gDNA, and it came from T cells, B-cell-depleted T cells, or PBMCs.

The sequencing input was peripheral blood. This receptor was identified in a man aged 55-75 years who had recovered from COVID-19. This chain links TRBV6-5 with TRBJ2-7; D is perhaps TRBD1 (7 bases). CDR3 residues: CASSYAGQPYEQYF. The CDR3 DNA sequence: TGTGCCAGCAGTTACGCGGGACAGCCCTATGAGCAGTACTTC.